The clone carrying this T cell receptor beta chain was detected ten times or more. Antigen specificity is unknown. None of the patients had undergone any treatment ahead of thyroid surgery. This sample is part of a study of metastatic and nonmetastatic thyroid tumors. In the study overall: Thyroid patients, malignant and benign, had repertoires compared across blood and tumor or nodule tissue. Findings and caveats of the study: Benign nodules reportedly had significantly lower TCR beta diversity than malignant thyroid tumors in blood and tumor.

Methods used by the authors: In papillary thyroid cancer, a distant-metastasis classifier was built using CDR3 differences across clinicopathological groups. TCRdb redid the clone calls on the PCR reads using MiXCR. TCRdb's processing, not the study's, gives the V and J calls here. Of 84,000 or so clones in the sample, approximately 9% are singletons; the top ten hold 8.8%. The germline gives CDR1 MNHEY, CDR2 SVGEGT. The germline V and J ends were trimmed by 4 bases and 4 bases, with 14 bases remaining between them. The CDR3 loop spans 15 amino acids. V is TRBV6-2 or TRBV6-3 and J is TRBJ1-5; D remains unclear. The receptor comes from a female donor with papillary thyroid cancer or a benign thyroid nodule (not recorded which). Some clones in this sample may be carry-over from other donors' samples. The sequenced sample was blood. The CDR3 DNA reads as TGTGCCAGCAGTTCAAATCTGGGTACAAATCAGCCCCAGCATTTT. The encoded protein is CASSSNLGTNQPQHF.